This is a list of T cell receptor beta chains from one sample in a study of beta chain features in type 1 diabetes. Profiling relied on immunoSEQ multiplex PCR, and the TCRdb table lists in-frame clones only, not all of them. The profile shows over 350,000 clones, more than 13% of them singletons. Sequences were obtained from naive CD4+ T cells from blood. The receptor set was obtained from a woman aged 18-29 years in good health. CDR3s include the opening cysteine and the closing phenylalanine or tryptophan.

v_call: TRBV9; j_call: TRBJ1-1; cdr3_aa: CASSPWTGHMNTEAFF
v_call: TRBV28; j_call: TRBJ2-2; cdr3_aa: CASRDGELFF
v_call: TRBV29-1; j_call: TRBJ1-3; cdr3_aa: CSVDGQGNTIYF
v_call: TRBV2; j_call: TRBJ2-5; cdr3_aa: CASSDRRYQETQYF
v_call: TRBV14; j_call: TRBJ2-1; cdr3_aa: CASSQASGSFYNEQFF
v_call: TRBV4-1; j_call: TRBJ2-6; cdr3_aa: CASSQVGDRHSGANVLTF
v_call: TRBV7-2; j_call: TRBJ2-6; cdr3_aa: CASSPGLRSGANVLTF
v_call: TRBV9; j_call: TRBJ2-1; cdr3_aa: CASSVGGSDNEQFF
v_call: TRBV30; j_call: TRBJ1-1; cdr3_aa: CAWSVLAQGSTEAFF
v_call: TRBV4-3; j_call: TRBJ2-7; cdr3_aa: CASSQSLGPYEQYF
v_call: TRBV29-1; j_call: TRBJ2-2; cdr3_aa: CSDRVMATGELFF
v_call: TRBV7-9; j_call: TRBJ2-1; cdr3_aa: CASSSRVTTRSYNEQFF
v_call: TRBV7-9; j_call: TRBJ1-1; cdr3_aa: CASSLKGVEAFF
v_call: TRBV9; j_call: TRBJ1-5; cdr3_aa: CASSVDASGNQPQHF
v_call: TRBV28; j_call: TRBJ2-1; cdr3_aa: CASSFRQKQFF
v_call: TRBV29-1; j_call: TRBJ2-1; cdr3_aa: CSEPWGGLAYRWDEQFF
v_call: TRBV2; j_call: TRBJ2-4; cdr3_aa: CASSTGAKNIQYF
v_call: TRBV4-3; j_call: TRBJ1-1; cdr3_aa: CASSQSVNTEAFF
v_call: TRBV27; j_call: TRBJ2-4; cdr3_aa: CASSSHYSPGTGLIQYF
v_call: TRBV10-3; j_call: TRBJ2-1; cdr3_aa: CAISDSGGNEQFF
v_call: TRBV28; j_call: TRBJ1-1; cdr3_aa: CASIKQGTEAFF
v_call: TRBV30; j_call: TRBJ2-3; cdr3_aa: CAWSVSGADTQYF
v_call: TRBV30; j_call: TRBJ1-5; cdr3_aa: CAVDRGSQPQHF
v_call: TRBV7-9; j_call: TRBJ2-7; cdr3_aa: CASSLAQGEQYF
v_call: TRBV5-4; j_call: TRBJ1-2; cdr3_aa: CASSPNPDRGNSYTF
v_call: TRBV9; j_call: TRBJ2-7; cdr3_aa: CASSAGWTGGSYEQYF
v_call: TRBV7-9; j_call: TRBJ1-2; cdr3_aa: CASSPTDSNYGYTF
v_call: TRBV15; j_call: TRBJ2-7; cdr3_aa: CATSRERGVSYEQYF
v_call: TRBV13; j_call: TRBJ2-7; cdr3_aa: CASSYDRGYEQYF
v_call: TRBV20-1; j_call: TRBJ2-7; cdr3_aa: CSLPRGGEQYF
v_call: TRBV7-9; j_call: TRBJ2-7; cdr3_aa: CASSRETYYEQYF
v_call: TRBV30; j_call: TRBJ1-1; cdr3_aa: CAWSKGMNTEAFF
v_call: TRBV7-9; j_call: TRBJ2-1; cdr3_aa: CASSAQGFKYNEQFF